These 16 T cell receptor beta chains were sequenced from one sample in a study of T cells in Graves' hyperthyroidism and ophthalmopathy. TCR beta CDR3 region amplification was performed from RNA transcripts. When the TCR CDR3 underwent first-round RT-PCR, the HTBI primer set was used. TCRdb passed the multiplex PCR reads through MiXCR, listing each CDR3 protein once. The sample has some 460,000 distinct CDR3 sequences, roughly 14% seen once. Sequenced material: blood. Every receptor here comes from a woman younger than 30 with Graves' hyperthyroidism.

Ten or more counts support this clonotype. This chain links TRBV12-3 or TRBV12-4 with TRBJ2-2; 7 bases are shared with TRBD2. CDR3 size: 16 residues. J gave up 4 bases and V 7 bases, and 12 bases lay outside the gene matches. This chain's CDR3 is CASTQSGIGSTGELFF. The DNA for the CDR3 is TGTGCCAGCACCCAAAGCGGGATAGGTAGCACCGGGGAGCTGTTTTTT.

The chain joins TRBV14 to TRBJ2-2; the D gene is possibly TRBD2 (6 bases). The CDR3 is made up of 15 amino acids. V lost 8 bases, J lost 3 bases, and 16 bases lay in between. Germline V CDR1 and CDR2: SGHDN, FVKESK. CDR3 protein: CASSSGEYDTGELFF. The CDR3, as DNA: TGTGCCAGCTCATCGGGAGAGTACGACACCGGGGAGCTGTTTTTT.

V gene TRBV15 combines with J gene TRBJ2-7, with 8 bases aligning to TRBD1. The CDR3 runs 16 residues. The V segment lost 1 base and the J segment 2 bases; nucleotides outside the gene matches: 7. Germline-derived CDR1 and CDR2 are LNHNV and YYDKDF (reference sequence). The CDR3 region is CATSRVTQGAAYEQYF. DNA of the CDR3: TGTGCCACCAGCAGAGTGACCCAGGGGGCAGCCTACGAGCAGTACTTC.

The chain couples TRBV12-3 or TRBV12-4 to TRBJ2-2; D gene ambiguous. Between the trimmed V and J ends, which lost 5 bases and 4 bases, there was a span of 14 bases. The CDR3 extends over 15 amino acids. This CDR3 reads CASSGVLRSTGELFF. CDR3 coding DNA: TGTGCCAGCAGTGGGGTTTTAAGAAGCACCGGGGAGCTGTTTTTT.

This clonotype was detected ten times or more. This chain connects TRBV9 to TRBJ2-7; 7 nucleotides align to TRBD2. In germline, CDR1 is SGDLS, CDR2 YYNGEE. V shed 0 bases, J shed 3 bases, and the junction held 3 bases outside the gene matches. The CDR3 is made up of 14 amino acids. The CDR3 loop reads CASSVAGGNYEQYF. The CDR3 nucleotides read TGTGCCAGCAGCGTAGCGGGGGGAAACTACGAGCAGTACTTC.

This clonotype was seen more than once but under ten times. Written as DNA, the CDR3 is TGCGCCAGCGGGGCCGTCTATGGCTACACCTTC. This sequence encodes CASGAVYGYTF. V gene TRBV10-2 combines with J gene TRBJ1-2; a possible D gene is TRBD1 (5 bases). V was pared by 8 bases and J by 4 bases, with 8 bases between. Germline CDR1 WSHSY, CDR2 SAAADI. The CDR3 is 11 residues long.

This clonotype was observed at least ten times. This chain uses TRBV20-1 with TRBJ2-1; TRBD2 matches at 9 bases. Germline V lookup: CDR1 DFQATT, CDR2 SNEGSKA (reference sequence). There are 16 residues in the CDR3. CDR3: CSLQSPGLAGYNEQFF. The DNA of the CDR3 is TGCAGCCTCCAATCGCCGGGACTAGCAGGGTACAATGAGCAGTTCTTC.

The chain has TRBV12-3 or TRBV12-4 and TRBJ1-2; D gene uncertain. The CDR3 loop spans 14 amino acids. Trimming pared 6 bases from V and 1 base from J, leaving 12 bases between. The CDR3 spells CASSTFTVNYGYTF. DNA for the CDR3: TGTGCCAGCAGCACATTCACAGTTAACTATGGCTACACCTTC.

This chain joins TRBV5-6 and TRBJ1-1; D uncertain. V was shortened by 0 bases and J by 4 bases, with 13 bases between the two germline ends. The germline V gene has CDR1 SGHDT and CDR2 YYEEEE. The CDR3 covers 15 residues. This CDR3 reads CASSLAGDFGTEAFF. The CDR3 nucleotides are TGTGCCAGCAGCTTGGCTGGGGATTTCGGCACTGAAGCTTTCTTT.

V usage is TRBV6-1 and J usage is TRBJ2-2, with TRBD2 identical over 11 bases. Looked up from germline, CDR1 is MNHNS and CDR2 is SASEGT. After removal of 8 bases from V and 5 bases from J, the junction contained 4 bases not matched to a gene. CDR3 length equals 14 residues. In nucleotides, the CDR3 is TGTGCCAGCGGGCTAGCGGGAGGAACCGGGGAGCTGTTTTTT. This gives the protein CASGLAGGTGELFF.

The rearrangement links TRBV4-3 to TRBJ1-1; 7 nucleotides agree with TRBD1. Losses at the gene ends were 1 base for V and 3 bases for J; bases not matched to a gene: 5. The CDR3 sequence is 15 residues long. Germline V gene lookup returns CDR1 LGHNA and CDR2 YSLEER. This CDR3 reads CASSQGQGKDTEAFF. CDR3 nucleotide sequence: TGCGCCAGCAGCCAAGGACAGGGAAAGGACACTGAAGCTTTCTTT.

This clonotype was observed many times. V is TRBV3-1 and J is TRBJ2-7; D is tentatively TRBD1 or TRBD2 (6 bases each). The germline CDR1 and CDR2 sequences are LGHDT and YNNKEL (reference sequence). The CDR3 covers 16 residues. V was shortened by 0 bases and J by 4 bases, with 16 bases between the two germline ends. CDR3 in amino acids: CASSQDGEGGMYEQYF. CDR3 in DNA: TGTGCCAGCAGCCAAGATGGTGAGGGGGGAATGTACGAGCAGTACTTC.

V is TRBV5-1 and J is TRBJ1-1, with a weak D call TRBD1 (6 bases). This CDR3 has 16 residues. V was shortened by 0 bases and J by 0 bases, with 12 bases between the two germline ends. Germline loops: CDR1 SGHRS, CDR2 YFSETQ. This CDR3 reads CASSLEGGGVNTEAFF. In DNA, the CDR3 is TGCGCCAGCAGCTTGGAGGGGGGGGGGGTGAACACTGAAGCTTTCTTT.

Only a few counts were recorded for this clonotype. V and J are TRBV29-1 and TRBJ2-2; D is tentatively TRBD1 or TRBD2 (5 bases each). Germline V lookup: CDR1 SQVTM, CDR2 ANQGSEA. The CDR3 sequence is 13 residues long. Trimming removed 7 bases from V and 0 bases from J, with 9 bases in between. The CDR3: CSAGTANTGELFF. The CDR3 region has the DNA TGCAGCGCCGGGACCGCGAACACCGGGGAGCTGTTTTTT.

Only a few counts were recorded for this clonotype. This rearrangement joins TRBV15 to TRBJ2-3; 7 positions agree with TRBD2. With V trimmed by 5 bases and J by 1 base, 3 bases remained unmatched. The CDR3 length is 14 residues. Germline-derived CDR1 and CDR2 are LNHNV and YYDKDF (reference sequence). CDR3: CATSGGGGTDTQYF. The CDR3 DNA is TGTGCCACCAGCGGGGGGGGGGGCACAGATACGCAGTATTTT. Looking up the rest from reference TRBV15 and TRBJ2-3 gives the full variable domain: DAMVIQNPRYQVTQFGKPVTLSCSQTLNHNVMYWYQQKSSQAPKLLFHYYDKDFNNEADTPDNFQSRRPNTSFCFLDIRSPGLGDTAMYLCATSGGGGTDTQYFGPGTRLTVL.

This clonotype was seen ten or more times. This chain uses TRBV19 with TRBJ2-2, with D possibly called TRBD1 or TRBD2 (6 bases each). The germline V gene has CDR1 LNHDA and CDR2 SQIVND (reference sequence). The V end was cut by 9 bases, the J end by 3 bases, with 14 bases between. This CDR3 spans 14 amino acids. The CDR3 DNA follows: TGTGCCAGCCGCCCGGGGGCGGACACCGGGGAGCTGTTTTTT. Encoded protein: CASRPGADTGELFF.